A selection of T cell receptor beta chains follows, all from one sample in a study of T-cell reconstitution after alpha-beta-depleted transplantation in children. TCRdb re-derived calls from the PCR reads in MiXCR, one entry per CDR3 protein. Here the sample spans fewer than 550,000 distinct CDR3 sequences, over 9.5% being singletons. This material consisted of PBMCs, mostly from graft donor cells, taken 180 days after TCRalphabeta/CD19-depleted stem cell transplant. Receptors originate from a female patient under 10 years old who had a stem cell transplant for aplastic anemia, so the T cells may come from the graft donor. The CDR3 runs from the conserved cysteine through the conserved F or W. D genes are given only for firm matches. A row's size may be missing; if present it is once, few, many or a size class.

>TRBD2|TRBJ2-1|TRBV7-3|.
TGTGCCAGCAGCTCAGGGGGACTAGCGGGAGGGCACGGTGAGCAGTTCTTC
CASSSGGLAGGHGEQFF
>TRBD1|TRBJ2-7|TRBV18|many
TGTGCCAGCTCACCACTAGGACAGGGAGGCTCCTACGAGCAGTACTTC
CASSPLGQGGSYEQYF
>.|TRBJ2-5|TRBV20-1|few
TGCAGTGCTAGAAGTGGGGGCGGCGAGACCCAGTACTTC
CSARSGGGETQYF
>.|TRBJ1-4|TRBV27|.
TGTGCCAGCACCCCCACAGGGAGGTGGAGTGAAAAACTGTTTTTT
CASTPTGRWSEKLFF
>.|TRBJ2-7|TRBV25-1|few
TGTGCCAGCAGTATGGCGGTGGGTTACGAGCAGTACTTC
CASSMAVGYEQYF
>TRBD2|TRBJ2-2|TRBV24-1|.
TGTGCCACCAGTGATTTGGCGGGAGTGTACACCGGGGACCTGTTTTTT
CATSDLAGVYTGDLFF
>TRBD1|TRBJ2-7|TRBV25-1|.
TGTGCCAGCAGTGAACCCACAGGGGGCGGCGAGCAGTACTTC
CASSEPTGGGEQYF
>TRBD2|TRBJ2-1|TRBV6-5|.
TGTGCCAGCAGTTACTCCCCGGGAGGGCCCTCGCGGGAGCAGTTCTTC
CASSYSPGGPSREQFF
>.|TRBJ1-5|TRBV29-1|many
TGCAGCGTTGTTATAAGTGGGACGGGCAATCAGCCCCAGCATTTT
CSVVISGTGNQPQHF
>.|TRBJ2-1|TRBV19|.
TGTGCCAGTAGTATGGTATCGGGAGCCCATGAGCAGTTCTTC
CASSMVSGAHEQFF
>.|TRBJ1-2|TRBV5-1|few
TGCGCCAGCACTCGAGGCAGGGGCTCATTGAACTATGGCTACACCTTC
CASTRGRGSLNYGYTF
>TRBD1|TRBJ2-7|TRBV18|.
TGTGCCAGCTCACCACGGTCAGGGGGTGGCGACGAGCAGTACTTC
CASSPRSGGGDEQYF
>.|TRBJ2-7|TRBV6-1|few
TGTGCCAGCAGTGCGGTCAGGAGGCCCTCCTACGAGCAGTACTTC
CASSAVRRPSYEQYF
>.|TRBJ1-2|TRBV14|many
TGTGCCAGCAGCCCCGGACAGTATGGCTACACCTTC
CASSPGQYGYTF
>TRBD1|TRBJ1-1|TRBV6-2/TRBV6-3|.
TGTGCCAGCAGTTTCGGACAGGGGGACACTGAAGCTTTCTTT
CASSFGQGDTEAFF
>TRBD1|TRBJ1-5|TRBV5-3|.
TGTGCCAGAAGCTTTGGGGCCCCGGGACAGGGGACGTCAGAGGCCCAGCATTTT
CARSFGAPGQGTSEAQHF
>.|TRBJ2-3|TRBV7-2|.
TGTGCCAGCAGCTTCCGGACTACTCACACAGATACGCAGTATTTT
CASSFRTTHTDTQYF
>.|TRBJ2-7|TRBV18|.
TGTGCCAGCTCACCAGCCAGCTCCTACGAGCAGTACTTC
CASSPASSYEQYF
>TRBD2|TRBJ2-3|TRBV9|few
TGTGCCAGCAGCAGGAAGAGGAGCGGGGGCACAGATACGCAGTATTTT
CASSRKRSGGTDTQYF
>TRBD2|TRBJ2-3|TRBV5-6|few
TGTGCCGAGGGTAGAGCGGGAGTAGCAGATACGCAGTATTTT
CAEGRAGVADTQYF
>.|TRBJ1-2|TRBV19|few
TGTGCCAGTAGTCGGTCAGGGAGAGCTAACTATGGCTACACCTTC
CASSRSGRANYGYTF
>.|TRBJ2-3|TRBV14|.
TGTGCCAGCAGCCATATTCCTGCGGGAAACGCGGCGGACCTCACAGATACGCAGTATTTT
CASSHIPAGNAADLTDTQYF
>.|TRBJ2-2|TRBV15|many
TGTGCCACCAGCAGTCAGACAGGCACCGGGGAGCTGTTTTTT
CATSSQTGTGELFF
>.|TRBJ2-2|TRBV6-6|few
TGTGCCAGTGGAGGCACCGGGGAGCTGTTTTTT
CASGGTGELFF
>TRBD1|TRBJ2-7|TRBV24-1|.
TGTGCCACCAGCCCAAGCTCCGGGACAGGACCCTACGAGCAGTACTTC
CATSPSSGTGPYEQYF
>.|TRBJ2-2|TRBV24-1|few
TGTGCCACCAGTGAACCCGACGTAGCCTATGGACACACCGGGGAGCTGTTTTTT
CATSEPDVAYGHTGELFF
>.|TRBJ1-5|TRBV29-1|few
TGCAGCGTTGAAATACAGGGCCACAATCAGCCCCAGCATTTT
CSVEIQGHNQPQHF
>.|TRBJ2-7|TRBV12-3/TRBV12-4|few
TGTGCCAGCAGTTTAGCTCGAGGGGTCGAGCAGTACTTC
CASSLARGVEQYF
>TRBD1|TRBJ1-5|TRBV28|many
TGTGCCAGCAGTTCCTCCGGACAGGGGAGTCAGCCCCAGCATTTT
CASSSSGQGSQPQHF
>TRBD1|TRBJ2-7|TRBV7-2|few
TGTGCCAGCAGCCCGATCGGGACAGCGCCTAACGAGCAGTACTTC
CASSPIGTAPNEQYF
>TRBD1|TRBJ2-6|TRBV5-1|.
TGCGCCAGCAGCCCCGGACAGGGGGCGCTCGGTGGGGCCAACGTCCTGACTTTC
CASSPGQGALGGANVLTF
>.|TRBJ2-3|TRBV12-3/TRBV12-4|.
TGTGCCAGCAGTCAGCACCGGGACTGGGGTGCCGGAGATACGCAGTATTTT
CASSQHRDWGAGDTQYF
>.|TRBJ1-5|TRBV12-3/TRBV12-4|many
TGTGCCAGCAGTTTATACCAGGGAGAGCCCCAGCATTTT
CASSLYQGEPQHF
>.|TRBJ1-3|TRBV4-3|.
TGCGCCAGCAGCCGATCCCCCGGCGGCGAAGGAAACACCATATATTTT
CASSRSPGGEGNTIYF
>TRBD2|TRBJ2-1|TRBV20-1|few
TGCAGTGCTAGGTACGGGACTATTAATCGGGATGAGCAGTTCTTC
CSARYGTINRDEQFF
>.|TRBJ2-1|TRBV29-1|.
TGCAGCGTGGGGGGGCGGGTATCCTCCTACAATGAGCAGTTCTTC
CSVGGRVSSYNEQFF